This T cell receptor (beta chain) was sequenced in a study of blood T cell repertoires in COVID-19. Looking at the study overall: Sites in the United States, Italy and Spain provided acute and convalescent COVID-19 samples.

Study processing details: How many nucleated cells were present was estimated from reference gene primer amplification. The table came from immunoSEQ multiplex PCR; TCRdb's copy has only in-frame clones and leaves some out. That table furnishes V, J and clone size, whereas the DNA furnished D and trimming. The sample has 150,000 to 200,000 clones; about 83% are singletons. Germline values: CDR1 SGDLS, CDR2 YYNGEE. The CDR3 has 15 residues. V gave up 4 bases and J gave up 0 bases, with 12 bases separating them. In its sample, this clone was seen a few times. The sequencing sample was made of PBMCs or T cells enriched from blood (not recorded which). The gene calls are TRBV9 and TRBJ2-3; TRBD2 is a possible D gene (6 bases). This clonotype originated in a woman in her thirties who had been exposed to COVID-19. CDR3 nucleotides: TGTGCCAGCAGCACGCGGGACCAGAGCACAGATACGCAGTATTTT. This encodes CASSTRDQSTDTQYF.